A selection of T cell receptor beta chains follows, all from one sample in a study of blood T cell repertoires in COVID-19. The assay was immunoSEQ multiplex PCR, and TCRdb's table has in-frame clones only and misses some. The sample has approximately 190,000 clones; roughly three quarters are singletons. Material: peripheral blood. These receptor sequences come from a man aged 55 to 70 with active or convalescent COVID-19. Both conserved end residues are part of each CDR3. Fields, in order: J gene, V gene, CDR3 protein.

TRBJ1-1 TRBV4-3 CASSQGYRNTEAFF
TRBJ1-6 TRBV14 CASSQVGGSYNSPLHF
TRBJ2-7 TRBV4-3 CASSHLGTSGSYEQYF
TRBJ2-7 TRBV27 CASSPTSGWIEQYF
TRBJ1-1 TRBV18 CASSPTGWEAFF
TRBJ1-3 TRBV2 CASSVTESGNTIYF
TRBJ2-5 TRBV7-7 CASSPDRGETQYF
TRBJ2-5 TRBV5-6 CASSFGQGFSETQYF
TRBJ1-2 TRBV5-1 CASSLLGQGAVGANYGYTF
TRBJ1-1 TRBV12-5 CASQNSLLDTEAFF
TRBJ2-3 TRBV7-2 CASSFLAGGPDTQYF
TRBJ2-1 TRBV7-8 CASITRGGGDYNEQFF
TRBJ2-1 TRBV29-1 CSVAGLAGGETYNEQFF
TRBJ1-5 TRBV28 CASSFYDFYSNQPQHF
TRBJ2-3 TRBV19 CASSIRGLAASTDTQYF
TRBJ1-6 TRBV9 CASSVAQGNSPLHF
TRBJ1-2 TRBV24-1 CATSAGTGVGYTF
TRBJ2-1 TRBV9 CASSVESPVSYNEQFF
TRBJ2-1 TRBV27 CASSSSGTSGNNEQFF
TRBJ2-2 TRBV19 CASTGTGGTGELFF
TRBJ2-3 TRBV2 CASSEGRGTDTQYF
TRBJ2-7 TRBV11-2 CASSFPFGGHSYEQYF
TRBJ2-3 TRBV9 CASSEKLAGADTQYF
TRBJ2-2 TRBV4-2 CASRTPGLDNTGELFF
TRBJ2-5 TRBV5-1 CASVDTRGRQVGETQYF
TRBJ1-5 TRBV3-1/TRBV3-2 CASSSRTENQPQHF
TRBJ2-5 TRBV9 CASSLGDYPQETQYF
TRBJ2-5 TRBV27 CASSSRQERETQYF
TRBJ1-1 TRBV4-3 CASSQDLNPTGGRTEAFF
TRBJ1-1 TRBV7-3 CASSPAGANTEAFF
TRBJ2-7 TRBV5-4 CASSVESSYEQYF
TRBJ2-2 TRBV9 CASSVVRTGELFF
TRBJ1-6 TRBV28 CASSFGSSYNSPLHF
TRBJ1-4 TRBV14 CASSQDLRHGEKLFF